This T cell receptor (beta chain) comes out of a study of CD8 T cells in Susac syndrome. Study in general: Among sequenced Susac syndrome patients, about 6 had active disease and roughly eight were in remission.

Reverse transcription of about 0.45 to 1 ug RNA was carried out with random hexamers. MiXCR was run by TCRdb on the immunoSEQ multiplex PCR reads, yielding one entry per CDR3 protein. The table shows under 300,000 distinct CDR3 sequences, with almost 97% occurring only once. Sequencing of TCR beta was undertaken in CD8+ and CD4+ T cells derived from blood. Findings and caveats of the study: The number of individuals included in the study's TCR sequencing and HLA analysis was acknowledged as relatively small.

The V segment lost 6 bases and the J segment 8 bases; nucleotides outside the gene matches: 13. This CDR3 has 16 amino acids. Germline lookup yields CDR1 MNHEY and CDR2 SMNVEV (reference sequence). A note on this clonotype: The antigen is unknown.

V usage is TRBV27 and J usage is TRBJ2-1, with 10 bases fitting TRBD2. What was sequenced was CD4+ T cells from PBMCs. The receptor was isolated from a human donor with Susac syndrome. As DNA, the CDR3 is TGTGCCAGCAGCCCACTCCGGCTAGCGGGAGCCTATGAGCAGTTCTTC. It encodes CASSPLRLAGAYEQFF.